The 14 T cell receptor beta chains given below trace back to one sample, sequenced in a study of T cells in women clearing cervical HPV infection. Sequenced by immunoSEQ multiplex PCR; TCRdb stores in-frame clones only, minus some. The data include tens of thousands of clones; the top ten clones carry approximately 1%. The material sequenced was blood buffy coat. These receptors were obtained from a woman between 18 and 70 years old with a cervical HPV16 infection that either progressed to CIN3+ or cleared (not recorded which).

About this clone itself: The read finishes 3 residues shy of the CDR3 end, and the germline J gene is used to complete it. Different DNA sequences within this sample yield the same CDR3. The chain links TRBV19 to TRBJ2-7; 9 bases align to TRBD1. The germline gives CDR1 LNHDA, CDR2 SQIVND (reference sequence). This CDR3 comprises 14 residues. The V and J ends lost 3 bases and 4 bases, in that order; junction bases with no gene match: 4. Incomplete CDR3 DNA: TGTGCCAGTAGTATCGGGACAGGGACTTACGAG. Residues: CASSIGTGTYE. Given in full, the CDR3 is CASSIGTGTYEQYF.

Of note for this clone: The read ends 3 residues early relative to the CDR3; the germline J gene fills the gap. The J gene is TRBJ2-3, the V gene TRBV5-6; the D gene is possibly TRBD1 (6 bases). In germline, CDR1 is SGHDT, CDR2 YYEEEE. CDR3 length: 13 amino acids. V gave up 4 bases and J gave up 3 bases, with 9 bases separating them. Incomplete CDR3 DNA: TGTGCCAGCAGCGTAACAGGGACAGATACG. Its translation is CASSVTGTDT. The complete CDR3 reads CASSVTGTDTQYF. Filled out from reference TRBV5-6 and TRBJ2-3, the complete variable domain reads DAGVTQSPTHLIKTRGQQVTLRCSPKSGHDTVSWYQQALGQGPQFIFQYYEEEERQRGNFPDRFSGHQFPNYSSELNVNALLLGDSALYLCASSVTGTDTQYFGPGTRLTVL.

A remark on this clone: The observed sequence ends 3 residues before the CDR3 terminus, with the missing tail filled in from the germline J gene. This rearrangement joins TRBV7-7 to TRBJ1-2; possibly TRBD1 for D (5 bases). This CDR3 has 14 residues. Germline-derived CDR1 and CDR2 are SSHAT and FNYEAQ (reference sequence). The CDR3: CASSPGGRGHDYTF. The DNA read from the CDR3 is TGTGCCAGCTCTCCCGGAGGGAGGGGCCACGAC. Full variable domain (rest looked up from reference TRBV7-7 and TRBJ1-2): GAGVSQSPRYKVTKRGQDVTLRCDPISSHATLYWYQQALGQGPEFLTYFNYEAQPDKSGLPSDRFSAERPEGSISTLTIQRTEQRDSAMYRCASSPGGRGHDYTFGSGTRLTVV.

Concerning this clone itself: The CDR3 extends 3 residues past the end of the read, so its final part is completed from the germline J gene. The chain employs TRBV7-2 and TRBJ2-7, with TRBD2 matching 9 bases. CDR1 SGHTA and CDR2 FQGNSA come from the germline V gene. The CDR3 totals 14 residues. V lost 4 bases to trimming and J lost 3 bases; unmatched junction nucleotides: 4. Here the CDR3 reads CASSSSGAYYEQYF. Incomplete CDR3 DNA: TGTGCCAGCAGCTCTAGCGGGGCCTACTACGAG.

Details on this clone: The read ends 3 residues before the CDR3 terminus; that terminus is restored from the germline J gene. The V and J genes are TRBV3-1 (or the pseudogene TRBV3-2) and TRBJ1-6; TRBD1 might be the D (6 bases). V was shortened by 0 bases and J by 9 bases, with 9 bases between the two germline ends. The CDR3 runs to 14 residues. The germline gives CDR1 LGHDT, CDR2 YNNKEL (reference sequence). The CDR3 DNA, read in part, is TGTGCCAGCAGCCAAGATGGGGGCCTTTCACCC. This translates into CASSQDGGLSP. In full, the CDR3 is CASSQDGGLSPLHF.

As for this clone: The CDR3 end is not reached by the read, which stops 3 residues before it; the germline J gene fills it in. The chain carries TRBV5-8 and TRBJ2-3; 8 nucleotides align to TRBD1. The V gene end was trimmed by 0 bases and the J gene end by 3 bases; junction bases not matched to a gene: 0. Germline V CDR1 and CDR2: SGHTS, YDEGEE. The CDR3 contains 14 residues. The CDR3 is CASSLDRGTDTQYF. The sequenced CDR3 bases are TGTGCCAGCAGCTTGGACAGGGGGACAGATACG.

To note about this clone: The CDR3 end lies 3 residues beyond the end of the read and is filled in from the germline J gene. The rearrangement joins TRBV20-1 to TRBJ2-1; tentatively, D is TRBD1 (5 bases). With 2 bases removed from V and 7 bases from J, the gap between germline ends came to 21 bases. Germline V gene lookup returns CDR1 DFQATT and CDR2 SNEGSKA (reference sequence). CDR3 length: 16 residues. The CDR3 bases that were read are TGCAGTGCTAGACCTTGGGGCCAGGCCCCCGGGAATGAG. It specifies CSARPWGQAPGNE. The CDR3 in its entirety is CSARPWGQAPGNEQFF.

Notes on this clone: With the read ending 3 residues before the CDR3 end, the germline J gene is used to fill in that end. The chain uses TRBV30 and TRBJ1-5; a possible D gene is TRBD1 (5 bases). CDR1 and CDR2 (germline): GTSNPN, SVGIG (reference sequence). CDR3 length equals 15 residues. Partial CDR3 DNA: TGTGCCTGGAGTGTCTCTCGACAACGGGGGGATCCC. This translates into CAWSVSRQRGDP. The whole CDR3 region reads CAWSVSRQRGDPQHF.

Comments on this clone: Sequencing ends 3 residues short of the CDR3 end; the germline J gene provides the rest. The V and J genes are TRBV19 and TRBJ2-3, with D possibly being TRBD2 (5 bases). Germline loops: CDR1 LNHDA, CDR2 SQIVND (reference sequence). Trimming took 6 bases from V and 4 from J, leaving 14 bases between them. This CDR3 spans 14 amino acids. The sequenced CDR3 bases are TGTGCCAGTAGCATCGCGGGTTCTGCAGATACG. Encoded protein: CASSIAGSADT. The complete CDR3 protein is CASSIAGSADTQYF.

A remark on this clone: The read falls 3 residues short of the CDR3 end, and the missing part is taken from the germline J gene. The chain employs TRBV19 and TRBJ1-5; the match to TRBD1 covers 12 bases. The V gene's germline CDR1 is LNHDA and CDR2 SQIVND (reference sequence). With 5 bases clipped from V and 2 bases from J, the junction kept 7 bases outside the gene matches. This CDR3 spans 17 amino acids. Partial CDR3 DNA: TGTGCCAGTAGTGCGGGGACAGGGGGCGCGGGCAATCAGCCC. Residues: CASSAGTGGAGNQP. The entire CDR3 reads CASSAGTGGAGNQPQHF.

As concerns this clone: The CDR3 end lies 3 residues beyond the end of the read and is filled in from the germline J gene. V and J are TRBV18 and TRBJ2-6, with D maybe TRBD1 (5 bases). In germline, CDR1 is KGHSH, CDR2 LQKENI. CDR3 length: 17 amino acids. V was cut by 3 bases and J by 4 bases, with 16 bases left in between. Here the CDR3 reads CASSPQGLTLGANVLTF. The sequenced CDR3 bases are TGTGCCAGCTCACCCCAGGGTTTAACGTTAGGGGCCAACGTC.

CDR3 protein: CASRPGGQSSSYNSPLHF. The covered CDR3 bases are TGCGCCAGCAGACCAGGGGGCCAGTCGAGCTCCTATAATTCACCC. This rearrangement joins TRBV5-1 to TRBJ1-6; 8 nucleotides agree with TRBD1. Read data end 3 residues before the CDR3 end; the end is taken from the germline J gene. CDR1 is SGHRS, CDR2 YFSETQ, per germline. V lost 5 bases, J lost 0 bases, and 10 bases stayed unmatched. There are 18 residues in the CDR3.

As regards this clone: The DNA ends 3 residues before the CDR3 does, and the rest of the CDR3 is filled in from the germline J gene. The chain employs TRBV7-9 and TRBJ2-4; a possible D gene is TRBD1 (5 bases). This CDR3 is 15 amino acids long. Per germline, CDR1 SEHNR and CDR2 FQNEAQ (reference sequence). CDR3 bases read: TGTGCCAGCTCTCATCAGGGTCGATCCTTCTATGGT. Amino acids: CASSHQGRSFYG. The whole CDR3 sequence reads CASSHQGRSFYGQYF.

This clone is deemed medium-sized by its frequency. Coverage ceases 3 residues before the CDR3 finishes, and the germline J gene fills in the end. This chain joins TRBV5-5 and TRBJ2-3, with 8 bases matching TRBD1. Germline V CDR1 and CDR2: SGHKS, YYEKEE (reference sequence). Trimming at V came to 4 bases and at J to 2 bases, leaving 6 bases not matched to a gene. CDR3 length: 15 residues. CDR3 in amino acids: CASSPRQGNTDTQYF. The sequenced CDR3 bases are TGTGCCAGCAGCCCACGACAGGGGAACACAGATACG.